The 13 T cell receptor beta chains given below trace back to one sample, sequenced in a study of blood T cell repertoires in COVID-19 (dated by TCRdb to the early 2020s). Libraries were built with the immunoSEQ multiplex PCR assay. TCRdb took over this immuneACCESS table, retaining in-frame rearrangements with V and J assigned. Such tables are incomplete; in checked studies, under half of the missing clones stem from an unresolved V gene, and the remainder is unexplained. For this sample there are 150,000 to 200,000 clones; approximately 74% appear just once. 2.5% to 3.5% of the sample comes from the top ten. The material sequenced was peripheral blood. These TCRs come from a woman older than 75 with acute or convalescent COVID-19.

The gene calls are TRBV28 and TRBJ1-6; weak D call: TRBD1 (5 bases). CDR1 is MDHEN and CDR2 is SYDVKM in the germline V gene. Between the trimmed V and J ends, which lost 1 base and 9 bases, there was a span of 10 bases. The CDR3 runs 14 residues. The CDR3 reads CASSLSGKISPLHF. The CDR3 DNA is TGTGCCAGCAGTTTATCAGGGAAGATTTCACCCCTCCACTTT.

V is TRBV7-8 and J is TRBJ1-4; possible D gene TRBD1, 5 bases. V was cut by 6 bases and J by 5 bases, with 19 bases left in between. Germline values: CDR1 SGHVS, CDR2 FQNEAQ. This CDR3 region has 16 residues. CDR3 in amino acids: CASRPPVGHKNEKLFF. Written as DNA, the CDR3 is TGTGCCAGCAGACCCCCCGTTGGACATAAGAATGAAAAACTGTTTTTT.

The gene calls are TRBV28 and TRBJ1-4, with D unclear. The CDR3 extends over 16 amino acids. Trimming removed 0 bases from V and 10 bases from J, with 18 bases in between. Germline CDR1 and CDR2: MDHEN and SYDVKM. The CDR3 here is CASSLWGGSSGGKLFF. CDR3 coding DNA: TGTGCCAGCAGTTTATGGGGAGGGAGCTCAGGTGGAAAACTGTTTTTT.

The genes are TRBV7-9 and TRBJ2-3, with 9 bases aligning to TRBD2. CDR1 is SEHNR, CDR2 FQNEAQ, per germline (reference sequence). This CDR3 contains 14 residues. The CDR3 reads CATATSGSTDTQYF. The DNA of the CDR3 is TGTGCTACGGCGACTAGCGGTAGCACAGATACGCAGTATTTT.

This rearrangement joins TRBV11-2 to TRBJ2-7; TRBD1 matches at 7 bases. The V segment lost 3 bases and the J segment 3 bases; nucleotides outside the gene matches: 8. Germline V gene data show CDR1 as SGHAT and CDR2 as FQNNGV. The CDR3 spans 15 residues. Written as DNA, the CDR3 is TGTGCCAGCAGCTTGGGGGACAGACCCTTCTACGAGCAGTACTTC. Translated, it gives CASSLGDRPFYEQYF.

The chain combines TRBV5-8 with TRBJ2-7; D remains ambiguous. The CDR3 extends over 12 amino acids. Trimming removed 4 bases from V and 3 bases from J, with 8 bases in between. CDR1 and CDR2 from the germline V gene are SGHTS and YDEGEE. The CDR3 here is CASSARFYEQYF. CDR3 bases: TGTGCCAGCAGCGCCCGGTTCTACGAGCAGTACTTC.

J is TRBJ2-7 and V is TRBV21-1; TRBD2, the table's D call, lacks a check against the DNA. TRBV21-1 is a listed pseudogene. The CDR3 consists of 15 residues. CDR3 loop: CASSQRSFPGDEQYF. For the CDR3, the DNA is TGTGCCAGCAGCCAGAGGTCTTTCCCCGGCGACGAGCAGTACTTC.

V gene TRBV28 combines with J gene TRBJ1-5; D is possibly TRBD1 (5 bases). Germline CDR1 MDHEN, CDR2 SYDVKM. The CDR3 runs 12 residues. Trimming cost V 10 bases and J 6 bases, with 13 bases left between them. CDR3 in amino acids: CATQGAGQPQHF. The CDR3 DNA follows: TGTGCCACCCAGGGCGCTGGTCAGCCCCAGCATTTT.

V and J are TRBV28 and TRBJ1-1; D remains ambiguous. V was shortened by 2 bases and J by 1 base, with 8 bases between the two germline ends. Germline assignment: CDR1 MDHEN and CDR2 SYDVKM. The CDR3 totals 14 residues. CDR3 in DNA: TGTGCCAGCAGTTTAAGCACCCAGAACACTGAAGCTTTCTTT. This gives the protein CASSLSTQNTEAFF.

The chain recombines TRBV19 with TRBJ2-2; 8 nucleotides align to TRBD1. Germline CDR1 LNHDA, CDR2 SQIVND (reference sequence). This CDR3 has 16 amino acids. V lost 4 bases and J lost 2; bases outside the gene matches: 6. As DNA, the CDR3 is TGTGCCAGTAGTAAACTAACAGGGGGAAACACCGGGGAGCTGTTTTTT. Translating it yields CASSKLTGGNTGELFF. Looking up the rest from reference TRBV19 and TRBJ2-2 gives the full variable domain: DGGITQSPKYLFRKEGQNVTLSCEQNLNHDAMYWYRQDPGQGLRLIYYSQIVNDFQKGDIAEGYSVSREKKESFPLTVTSAQKNPTAFYLCASSKLTGGNTGELFFGEGSRLTVL.

The chain combines TRBV18 with TRBJ2-1; no reliable D call. From germline, CDR1 is KGHSH and CDR2 LQKENI. Trimming removed 1 base from V and 0 bases from J, with 16 bases in between. This CDR3 is built from 18 residues. CDR3 amino acids: CASSPQSGGPSSYNEQFF. The CDR3 DNA reads TGTGCCAGCTCACCACAGTCGGGTGGTCCAAGCTCCTACAATGAGCAGTTCTTC. Full variable domain (rest looked up from reference TRBV18 and TRBJ2-1): NAGVMQNPRHLVRRRGQEARLRCSPMKGHSHVYWYRQLPEEGLKFMVYLQKENIIDESGMPKERFSAEFPKEGPSILRIQQVVRGDSAAYFCASSPQSGGPSSYNEQFFGPGTRLTVL.

The chain recombines TRBV7-8 with TRBJ2-2; D may be TRBD1 (5 bases). This CDR3 is 12 amino acids long. Germline assignment: CDR1 SGHVS and CDR2 FQNEAQ. V dropped 3 bases and J dropped 7 bases, with 6 bases sitting between them. The CDR3 spells CASSFQGGELFF. The CDR3 coding sequence is TGTGCCAGCAGCTTCCAGGGCGGGGAGCTGTTTTTT.

The J gene is TRBJ1-1, the V gene TRBV10-3; maybe TRBD1 (5 bases). The germline V gene has CDR1 ENHRY and CDR2 SYGVKD. Deletions cut 4 bases from V and 0 bases from J, with 12 bases between. The CDR3 is 15 amino acids. CDR3 DNA sequence: TGTGCCATCAGTGGCAGGGCAGAAATGAACACTGAAGCTTTCTTT. Translated, it gives CAISGRAEMNTEAFF.